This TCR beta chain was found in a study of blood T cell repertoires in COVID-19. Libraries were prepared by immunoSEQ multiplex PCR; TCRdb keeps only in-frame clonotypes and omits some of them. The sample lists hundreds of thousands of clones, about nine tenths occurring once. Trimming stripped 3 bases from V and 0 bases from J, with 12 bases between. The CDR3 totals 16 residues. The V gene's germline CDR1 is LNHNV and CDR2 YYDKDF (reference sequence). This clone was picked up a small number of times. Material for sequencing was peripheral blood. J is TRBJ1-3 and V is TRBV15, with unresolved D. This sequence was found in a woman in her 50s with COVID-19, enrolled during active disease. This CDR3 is CATSRGGRISGNTIYF. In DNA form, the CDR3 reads TGTGCCACCAGCAGGGGAGGCCGGATCTCTGGAAACACCATATATTTT.